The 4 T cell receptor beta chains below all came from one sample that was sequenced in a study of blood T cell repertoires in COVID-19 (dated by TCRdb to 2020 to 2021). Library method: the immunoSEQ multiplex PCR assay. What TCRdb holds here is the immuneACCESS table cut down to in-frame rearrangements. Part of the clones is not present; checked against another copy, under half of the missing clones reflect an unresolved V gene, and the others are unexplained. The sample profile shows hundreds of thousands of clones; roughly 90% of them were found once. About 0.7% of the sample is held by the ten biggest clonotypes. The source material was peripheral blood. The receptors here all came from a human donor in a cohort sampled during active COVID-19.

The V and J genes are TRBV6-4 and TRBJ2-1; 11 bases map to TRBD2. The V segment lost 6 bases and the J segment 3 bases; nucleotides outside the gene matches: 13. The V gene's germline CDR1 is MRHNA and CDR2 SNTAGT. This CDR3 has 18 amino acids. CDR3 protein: CASSWTGTGLADYNEQFF. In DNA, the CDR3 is TGTGCCAGCAGCTGGACAGGGACGGGACTAGCGGACTACAATGAGCAGTTCTTC.

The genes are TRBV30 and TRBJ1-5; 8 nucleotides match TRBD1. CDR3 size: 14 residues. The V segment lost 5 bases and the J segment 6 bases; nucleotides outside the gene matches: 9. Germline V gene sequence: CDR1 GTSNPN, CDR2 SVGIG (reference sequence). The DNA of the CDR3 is TGTGCCTGGGCCTTGGGGACAGGCAGTCAGCCCCAGCATTTT. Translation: CAWALGTGSQPQHF. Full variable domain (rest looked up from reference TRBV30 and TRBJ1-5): SQTIHQWPATLVQPVGSPLSLECTVEGTSNPNLYWYRQAAGRGLQLLFYSVGIGQISSEVPQNLSASRPQDRQFILSSKKLLLSDSGFYLCAWALGTGSQPQHFGDGTRLSIL.

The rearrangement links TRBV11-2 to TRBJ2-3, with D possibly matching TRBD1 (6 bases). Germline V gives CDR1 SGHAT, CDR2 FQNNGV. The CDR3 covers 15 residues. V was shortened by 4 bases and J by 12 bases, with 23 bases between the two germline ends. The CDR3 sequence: CASSSGTYLASLQYF. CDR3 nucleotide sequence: TGTGCCAGCAGCTCGGGGACATACCTTGCCTCGCTCCAGTATTTT.

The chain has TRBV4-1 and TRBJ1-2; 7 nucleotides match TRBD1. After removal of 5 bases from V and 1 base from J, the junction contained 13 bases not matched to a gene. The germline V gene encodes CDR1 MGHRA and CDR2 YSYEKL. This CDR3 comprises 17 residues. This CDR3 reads CASSRRDSPNINYGYTF. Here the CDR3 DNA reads TGCGCCAGCAGCAGACGGGACAGTCCGAACATTAACTATGGCTACACCTTC.